The clone carrying this T cell receptor beta chain was seen a few times. Its antigen is not known. Trimming removed 5 bases at V and 4 bases at J, with 13 bases between. The CDR3 extends over 13 amino acids. The germline gives CDR1 SGHRS, CDR2 YFSETQ. This sample was taken from a study of response to subunit inactivated influenza vaccine. Study-wide results and limits: Authors suggested that a seasonal influenza vaccination recruits few new T cells each time.

Each CDR3 protein gets one entry after TCRdb re-called the RT-PCR reads with MiXCR. The repertoire has just over 300,000 distinct CDR3 sequences, about 20% of them found once; the top ten carry 10%. The sample was PBMCs from blood, taken approximately 20 months after vaccination. This chain links TRBV5-1 with TRBJ2-7, with TRBD1 as a possible D gene (5 bases). The sequence derives from a man between 50 and 69 years old who received an inactivated influenza vaccine. CDR3 sequence: CASRPSQGYEQYF. Written as DNA, the CDR3 is TGCGCCAGCAGACCATCTCAGGGATACGAGCAGTACTTC.